This T cell receptor beta chain is from a study of T cells in localized non-small cell lung cancer. Sequencing used immunoSEQ multiplex PCR; TCRdb keeps in-frame clones, though not all of them. Here the sample spans tens of thousands of clones, more than 85% being singletons. Overall study findings and caveats: T cell clonality was highest in uninvolved adjacent lung, above tumor. Multi-region tumor sequencing was not done, so intratumor heterogeneity could not be excluded.

As concerns this clone: The target antigen is unknown.

CDR1 MDHEN and CDR2 SYDVKM come from the germline V gene. V shed 6 bases and J shed 7 bases, with 18 bases lying between them. CDR3 length: 14 amino acids. The genes are TRBV28 and TRBJ1-2; no clear D. The clonotype originates from a woman aged 40-75 years with stage II lung adenocarcinoma. The specimen was PBMCs, collected before any cancer treatment. Here the CDR3 DNA reads TGTGCCAGCAGCCCACCTGACTGGCCGCTTGGCTACACCTTC. Its translation: CASSPPDWPLGYTF.